This TCR beta chain was sequenced during a study of blood T cell repertoires in COVID-19. TCRdb keeps only in-frame clones here, not all; method: immunoSEQ multiplex PCR. The data show hundreds of thousands of clones, over 75% seen once. The CDR3 is 16 residues long. V shed 1 base, J shed 3 bases, and the junction held 9 bases outside the gene matches. Germline V CDR1 and CDR2: MNHEY, SMNVEV (reference sequence). The chain couples TRBV27 to TRBJ2-7; 7 bases are a match to TRBD2. Sequencing input: PBMCs or T cells enriched from blood (not recorded which). This clonotype was sampled from a man between 40 and 49 years old who had recovered from COVID-19. CDR3 in amino acids: CASSLLGGDYLYEQYF. The CDR3 DNA is TGTGCCAGCAGTTTATTAGGTGGGGACTACCTCTACGAGCAGTACTTC.